One and the same sample provided the 15 T cell receptor beta chains below, sequenced in a study of blood T cell repertoires in COVID-19. Profiled with immunoSEQ multiplex PCR; TCRdb holds only in-frame clones, not every one. Of approximately 150,000 clones listed, about nine tenths were seen once; the top ten hold approximately 4.3%. The sequenced material came from PBMCs or T cells enriched from blood (not recorded which). These receptors all come from a woman in her 40s who had been exposed to COVID-19.

Worth noting for this clone: Other nucleotide sequences from this sample produce the same CDR3. The chain is built from TRBV27 and TRBJ2-7, with 9 bases that match TRBD1. Germline values: CDR1 MNHEY, CDR2 SMNVEV (reference sequence). V was pared by 5 bases and J by 4 bases, with 3 bases of the junction left unmatched. This CDR3 is built from 13 residues. CDR3 region: CASSPGQGYEQYF. The DNA for the CDR3 is TGTGCCAGCAGTCCGGGACAGGGTTACGAGCAGTACTTC.

The CDR3 DNA is TGTGCCAGCAGCTTGGACAGGGCAAATCAGCCCCAGCATTTT. Translation: CASSLDRANQPQHF. This chain joins TRBV11-2 and TRBJ1-5; 8 bases map to TRBD1. Germline assignment: CDR1 SGHAT and CDR2 FQNNGV. This CDR3 comprises 14 residues. Germline trimming cut 3 bases from V and 4 bases from J; bases unmatched to any gene: 2.

The V gene is TRBV2, the J gene TRBJ1-1, with TRBD1 matching 9 bases. This CDR3 region has 15 residues. Trimming removed 5 bases from V and 3 bases from J; junction bases left unmatched: 7. In germline, CDR1 is SNHLY, CDR2 FYNNEI. The CDR3 loop reads CASSNRQGVDTEAFF. DNA of the CDR3: TGTGCCAGCAGTAACAGACAGGGGGTGGACACTGAAGCTTTCTTT.

The V call is TRBV4-3, the J call TRBJ2-2; 7 positions match TRBD1. Losses at the gene ends were 2 bases for V and 4 bases for J; bases not matched to a gene: 4. In germline, CDR1 is LGHNA, CDR2 YSLEER. This CDR3 is 15 amino acids long. Written as DNA, the CDR3 is TGCGCCAGCAGCCAATATTCAGGGGGCACCGGGGAGCTGTTTTTT. Residues: CASSQYSGGTGELFF.

The V call is TRBV2, the J call TRBJ1-3, with no clear D. V gave up 6 bases and J gave up 0 bases, with 15 bases separating them. CDR1 and CDR2 from the germline V gene are SNHLY and FYNNEI. This CDR3 region has 16 residues. The CDR3 DNA follows: TGTGCCAGCAGGGATCCGGGTGGTCTCTCTGGAAACACCATATATTTT. It yields the protein CASRDPGGLSGNTIYF.

The rearrangement joins TRBV6-5 to TRBJ1-6; possible D gene TRBD1, 5 bases. The V end was cut by 2 bases, the J end by 9 bases, with 5 bases between. Germline V CDR1 and CDR2: MNHEY, SVGAGI. This CDR3 is built from 12 residues. CDR3 sequence (DNA): TGTGCCAGCAGTTACAGGGGTTCACCCCTCCACTTT. Its protein product is CASSYRGSPLHF.

V gene TRBV27 combines with J gene TRBJ1-5; no reliable D call. Germline CDR1 is MNHEY and CDR2 is SMNVEV (reference sequence). The length of the CDR3 is 15 residues. The ends were cut back, 3 bases at V and 0 bases at J, with 9 bases in the middle. In DNA, the CDR3 is TGTGCCAGCAGTTTGATCAGGAATAGCAATCAGCCCCAGCATTTT. This gives the protein CASSLIRNSNQPQHF.

This clone was seen just once. The V call is TRBV5-1, the J call TRBJ2-1; 8 nucleotides line up with TRBD2. The CDR3 runs to 15 residues. In germline, CDR1 is SGHRS, CDR2 YFSETQ. Trimming removed 5 bases from V and 4 bases from J; junction bases left unmatched: 8. The DNA of the CDR3 is TGCGCCAGCAGATTAAGCGGGAGTGGGTACAATGAGCAGTTCTTC. Protein sequence: CASRLSGSGYNEQFF. Variable domain in full (rest from reference TRBV5-1 and TRBJ2-1): KAGVTQTPRYLIKTRGQQVTLSCSPISGHRSVSWYQQTPGQGLQFLFEYFSETQRNKGNFPGRFSGRQFSNSRSEMNVSTLELGDSALYLCASRLSGSGYNEQFFGPGTRLTVL.

The V gene is TRBV10-1, the J gene TRBJ2-7; D is possibly TRBD2 (6 bases). Germline V gene sequence: CDR1 WNHNN, CDR2 SYGVQD (reference sequence). The CDR3 is made up of 14 amino acids. Trimming removed 6 bases at V and 0 bases at J, with 12 bases between. CDR3 region: CASRGGVASYEQYF. The CDR3 DNA reads TGCGCCAGCAGAGGCGGGGTAGCCTCCTACGAGCAGTACTTC.

The chain employs TRBV12-3 or TRBV12-4 and TRBJ1-6, with 7 positions matching TRBD1. The trim removed 5 bases at V and 10 bases at J, leaving 5 bases unmatched. There are 13 residues in the CDR3. The CDR3 spells CASSDRDTSPLHF. The CDR3 nucleotides read TGTGCCAGCAGTGACAGGGATACCTCACCCCTCCACTTT.

The chain has TRBV5-1 and TRBJ1-4, with D perhaps TRBD1 (6 bases). V dropped 4 bases and J dropped 8 bases, with 15 bases sitting between them. The CDR3 length is 14 residues. Per germline, CDR1 SGHRS and CDR2 YFSETQ. As DNA, the CDR3 is TGCGCCAGCAGCCAGGGGACAAAGGGGGAAAAACTGTTTTTT. This codes for CASSQGTKGEKLFF.

This chain links TRBV2 with TRBJ1-2; 8 nucleotides line up with TRBD1. Trimming cost V 4 bases and J 7 bases; bases outside gene matches: 8. This CDR3 region has 14 residues. The germline V gene encodes CDR1 SNHLY and CDR2 FYNNEI. CDR3 region: CASSGRTGKAGYTF. The CDR3 DNA sequence: TGTGCCAGCAGTGGGAGGACAGGGAAGGCTGGCTACACCTTC.

The chain recombines TRBV11-2 with TRBJ2-3; 13 positions agree with TRBD2. V shed 1 base and J 6 bases; nucleotides not matched to a gene: 7. CDR1 SGHAT and CDR2 FQNNGV come from the germline V gene. This CDR3 region has 17 residues. The chain's CDR3 is CASSLVTSGGARDTQYF. The CDR3 coding sequence is TGTGCCAGCAGCTTAGTTACTAGCGGGGGGGCCAGGGATACGCAGTATTTT.

CDR3 region: CASSVTGEGSPLHF. The CDR3 region has the DNA TGTGCCAGCAGCGTTACAGGGGAAGGTTCACCCCTCCACTTT. The chain uses TRBV13 and TRBJ1-6; 7 nucleotides align to TRBD1. The V gene's germline CDR1 is PRHDT and CDR2 FYEKMQ (reference sequence). The CDR3 consists of 14 residues. Unmatched junction bases numbered 7, after V lost 5 bases and J lost 9 bases.

V is TRBV5-5 and J is TRBJ1-4; D possibly corresponds to TRBD1 (5 bases). This CDR3 spans 15 amino acids. Looked up from germline, CDR1 is SGHKS and CDR2 is YYEKEE (reference sequence). V was cut by 0 bases and J by 5 bases, with 11 bases left in between. The CDR3 reads CASSLVAGPNEKLFF. The CDR3 DNA is TGTGCCAGCAGCTTGGTGGCAGGGCCAAATGAAAAACTGTTTTTT.